The clone carrying this TCR beta chain was detected a few times. The data are from a study of blood T cell repertoires in COVID-19. As for the study in general: PBMCs, B-cell-depleted T cells, or T cells provided the cDNA or gDNA that made up the material.

The repertoire was sequenced with immunoSEQ multiplex PCR; TCRdb's copy has only in-frame clones and lacks some. The data contain tens of thousands of clones, 75% to 90% of them singletons. Trimming stripped 4 bases from V and 8 bases from J, with 14 bases between. CDR3 size: 12 residues. Germline V gene lookup returns CDR1 GTSNPN and CDR2 SVGIG (reference sequence). The chain joins TRBV30 to TRBJ1-2; D might be TRBD1 (6 bases). The origin of this receptor is an elderly man with acute or convalescent COVID-19. Input material: peripheral blood. The CDR3 region is CAWMGGQGGYTF. The CDR3 bases are TGTGCCTGGATGGGGGGGCAGGGCGGCTACACCTTC.